The entry that follows covers one T cell receptor delta chain sequence. The sample holds a few counts of this clone. Its antigen is still unknown. No base qualities exist here, and no much larger clone lies one base off it. Receptor amplification or capture employed RT-PCR. This sample was sequenced with an Illumina MiSeq. TCRdb reran clone calling on the public reads with CATT; rows sharing one DNA sequence were then combined. This sample holds 13,000 or so delta-chain clones; about 34% were observed only once. Jointly, the top ten make up around 4% of the sample. This entry comes from a study of gamma-delta T cells after stem cell transplantation (dated by TCRdb to the mid-2010s). From a lookup of the germline V gene, CDR1 and CDR2 are TSWWSYY and QGS. V is cut back by 1 base and J by 0 bases, with 20 bases in the junction unmatched. The CDR3, from cysteine to phenylalanine, totals 21 residues. Only the CDR3 part of the read is kept: 63 bases, read in frame from the first base.

The sample consisted of gamma-delta T cells. The source is a human donor. It is not recorded whose cells these are; they may come from a transplant donor. Recombination connected TRDV1 to TRDJ1, and 7 junctional nucleotides match TRDD2. In nucleotide form, the sequence is TGTGCTCTTGGGGAACCGGCACTTCCTATTGTGACGCCCGTTTACACCGATAAACTCATCTTT. Translated, this is CALGEPALPIVTPVYTDKLIF.